This record looks at one T cell receptor (beta chain) sequence and its context. Its antigen remains unidentified. These data come from a study of regulatory T cells in long-lasting Graves disease. Study details: Antithyroid drugs had been given to newly diagnosed Graves' patients for under 3 months.

Findings and caveats of the study: For persistent Graves' patients, TCR diversity was lower than for newly diagnosed ones. Accuracy was possibly reduced by small sample size.

The time point is: newly diagnosed GD, antithyroid drugs for less than 3 months. Extracted PBMC RNA gave rise to the TCR library. Trimming took 4 bases from V and 11 from J, leaving 30 bases between them. Germline-derived CDR1 and CDR2 are DFQATT and SNEGSKA (reference sequence). This CDR3 spans 17 amino acids. TCR beta libraries were built with iRepertoire HTBI primers and Arm-PCR of CDR3 regions. TCRdb re-called the multiplex PCR reads through MiXCR, storing one row per CDR3 protein. The sample holds approximately 400,000 distinct CDR3 sequences, about 11% seen once. This sample also appeared in a second study, on T cells in Graves' hyperthyroidism and ophthalmopathy. That investigation notes: A first-round RT-PCR of the TCR CDR3 used the HTBI primer set.

The rearrangement joins TRBV20-1 to TRBJ1-5, with D possibly being TRBD1 (6 bases). The receptor comes from a woman aged 18-30 years with Graves disease. Sequences were derived from peripheral blood mononuclear cells (PBMCs), sampled at new diagnosis, from a patient treated with antithyroid drugs. The CDR3 region has the DNA TGCAGTGCTATCCCCCCTTTGCTAGCGGGCAGGGGCCGGGCCCAGCATTTT. Translated, it gives CSAIPPLLAGRGRAQHF.